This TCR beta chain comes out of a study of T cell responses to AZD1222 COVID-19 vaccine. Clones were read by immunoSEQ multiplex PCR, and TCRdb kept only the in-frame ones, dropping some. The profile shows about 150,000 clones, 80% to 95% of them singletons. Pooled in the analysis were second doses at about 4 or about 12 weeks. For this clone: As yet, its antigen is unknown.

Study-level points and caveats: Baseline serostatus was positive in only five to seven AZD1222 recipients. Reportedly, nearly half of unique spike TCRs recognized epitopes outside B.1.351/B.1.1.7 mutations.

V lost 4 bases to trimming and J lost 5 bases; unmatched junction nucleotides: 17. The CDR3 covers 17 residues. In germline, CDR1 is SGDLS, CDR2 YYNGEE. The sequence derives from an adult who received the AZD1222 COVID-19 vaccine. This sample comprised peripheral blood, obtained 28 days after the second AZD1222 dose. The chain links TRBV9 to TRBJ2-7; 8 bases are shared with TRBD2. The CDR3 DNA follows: TGTGCCAGCAGCTCCGTACCTCTCCGGGAGGGAGGCCACGAGCAGTACTTC. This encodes CASSSVPLREGGHEQYF.